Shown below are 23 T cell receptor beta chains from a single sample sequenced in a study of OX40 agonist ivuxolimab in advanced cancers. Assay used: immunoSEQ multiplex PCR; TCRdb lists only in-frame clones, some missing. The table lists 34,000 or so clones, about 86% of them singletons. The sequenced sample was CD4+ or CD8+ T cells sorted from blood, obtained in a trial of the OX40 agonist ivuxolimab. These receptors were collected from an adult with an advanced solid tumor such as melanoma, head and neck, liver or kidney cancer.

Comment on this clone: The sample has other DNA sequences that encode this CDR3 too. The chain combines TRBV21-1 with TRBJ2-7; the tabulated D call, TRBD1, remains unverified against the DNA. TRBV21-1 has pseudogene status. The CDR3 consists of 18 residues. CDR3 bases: TGTGCCAGCAGACCTCCGGGACAGGGGGCTGTGAGCTCCTACGAGCAGTACTTC. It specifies CASRPPGQGAVSSYEQYF.

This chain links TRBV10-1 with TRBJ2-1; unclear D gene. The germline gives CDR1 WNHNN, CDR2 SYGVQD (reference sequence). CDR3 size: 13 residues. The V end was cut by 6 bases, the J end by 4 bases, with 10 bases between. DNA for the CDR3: TGCGCCAGCAGCCAAACCCCATACAATGAGCAGTTCTTC. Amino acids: CASSQTPYNEQFF.

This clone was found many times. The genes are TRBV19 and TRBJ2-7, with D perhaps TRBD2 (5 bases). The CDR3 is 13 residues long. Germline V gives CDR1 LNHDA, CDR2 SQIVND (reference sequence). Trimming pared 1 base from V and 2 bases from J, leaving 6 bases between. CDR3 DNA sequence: TGTGCCAGTAGTATAGCGGGAACCTACGAGCAGTACTTC. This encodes CASSIAGTYEQYF.

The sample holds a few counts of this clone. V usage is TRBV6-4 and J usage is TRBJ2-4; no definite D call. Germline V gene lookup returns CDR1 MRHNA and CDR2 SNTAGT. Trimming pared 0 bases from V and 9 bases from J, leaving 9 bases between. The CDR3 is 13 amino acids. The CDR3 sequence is CASSDSSGAIQYF. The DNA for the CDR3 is TGTGCCAGCAGTGACTCGAGTGGCGCCATTCAGTACTTC.

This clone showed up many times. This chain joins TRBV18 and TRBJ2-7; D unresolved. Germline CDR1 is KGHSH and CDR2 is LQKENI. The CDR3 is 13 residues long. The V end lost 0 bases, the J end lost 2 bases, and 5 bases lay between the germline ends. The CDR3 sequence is CASSPPSTYEQYF. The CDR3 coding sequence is TGTGCCAGCTCACCACCCAGTACCTACGAGCAGTACTTC.

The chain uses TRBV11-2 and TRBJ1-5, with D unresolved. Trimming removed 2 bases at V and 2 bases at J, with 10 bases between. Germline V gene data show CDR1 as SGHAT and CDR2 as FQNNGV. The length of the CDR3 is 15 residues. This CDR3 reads CASSLRGWGNQPQHF. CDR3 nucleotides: TGTGCCAGCAGCTTACGGGGTTGGGGCAATCAGCCCCAGCATTTT.

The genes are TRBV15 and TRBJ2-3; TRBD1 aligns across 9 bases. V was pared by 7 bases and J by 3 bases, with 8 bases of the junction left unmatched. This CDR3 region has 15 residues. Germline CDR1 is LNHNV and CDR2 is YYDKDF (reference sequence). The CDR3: CATIWRTGDTDTQYF. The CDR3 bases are TGTGCCACCATCTGGAGGACAGGGGATACAGATACGCAGTATTTT.

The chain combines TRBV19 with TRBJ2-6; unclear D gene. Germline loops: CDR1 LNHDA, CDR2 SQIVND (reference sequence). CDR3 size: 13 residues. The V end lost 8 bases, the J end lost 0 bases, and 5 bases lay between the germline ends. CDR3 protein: CASVLSGANVLTF. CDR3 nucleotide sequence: TGTGCCAGTGTTCTCTCTGGGGCCAACGTCCTGACTTTC.

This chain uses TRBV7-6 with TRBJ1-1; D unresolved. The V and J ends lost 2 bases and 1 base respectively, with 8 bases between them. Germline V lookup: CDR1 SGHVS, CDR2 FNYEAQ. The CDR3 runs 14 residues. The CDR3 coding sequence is TGTGCCAGCAGCTTACGGGGTTCGAACACTGAAGCTTTCTTT. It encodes CASSLRGSNTEAFF.

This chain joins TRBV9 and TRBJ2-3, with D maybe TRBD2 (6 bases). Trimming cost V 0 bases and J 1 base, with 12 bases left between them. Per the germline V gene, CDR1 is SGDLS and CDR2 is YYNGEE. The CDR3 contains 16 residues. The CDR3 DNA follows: TGTGCCAGCAGCGTAGCTCACGGAGGGGGCACAGATACGCAGTATTTT. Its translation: CASSVAHGGGTDTQYF. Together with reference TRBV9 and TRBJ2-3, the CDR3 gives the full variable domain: DSGVTQTPKHLITATGQRVTLRCSPRSGDLSVYWYQQSLDQGLQFLIQYYNGEERAKGNILERFSAQQFPDLHSELNLSSLELGDSALYFCASSVAHGGGTDTQYFGPGTRLTVL.

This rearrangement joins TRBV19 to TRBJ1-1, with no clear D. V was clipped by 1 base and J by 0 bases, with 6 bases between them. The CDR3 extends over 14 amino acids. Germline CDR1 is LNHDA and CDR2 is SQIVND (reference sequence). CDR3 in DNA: TGTGCCAGTAGTATAGTCTCCATGAACACTGAAGCTTTCTTT. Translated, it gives CASSIVSMNTEAFF.

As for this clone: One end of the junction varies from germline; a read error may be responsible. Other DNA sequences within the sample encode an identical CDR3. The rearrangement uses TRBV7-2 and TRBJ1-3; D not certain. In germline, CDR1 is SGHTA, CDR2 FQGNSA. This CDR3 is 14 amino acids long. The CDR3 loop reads CASSVSGSGNTIYF. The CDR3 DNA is TGCGCCAGCAGCGTTTCAGGCTCTGGAAACACCATATATTTT.

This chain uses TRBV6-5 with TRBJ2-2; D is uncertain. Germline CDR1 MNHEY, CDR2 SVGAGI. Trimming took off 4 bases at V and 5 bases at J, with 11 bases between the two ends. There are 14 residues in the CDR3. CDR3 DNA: TGTGCCAGCAGTTTTTATGACACAACCGGGGAGCTGTTTTTT. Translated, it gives CASSFYDTTGELFF.

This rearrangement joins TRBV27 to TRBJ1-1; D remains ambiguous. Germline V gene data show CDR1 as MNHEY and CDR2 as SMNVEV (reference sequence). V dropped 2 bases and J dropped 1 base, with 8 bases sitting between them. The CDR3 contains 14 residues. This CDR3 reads CASSLALRNTEAFF. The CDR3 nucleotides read TGTGCCAGCAGTTTAGCACTGCGGAACACTGAAGCTTTCTTT.

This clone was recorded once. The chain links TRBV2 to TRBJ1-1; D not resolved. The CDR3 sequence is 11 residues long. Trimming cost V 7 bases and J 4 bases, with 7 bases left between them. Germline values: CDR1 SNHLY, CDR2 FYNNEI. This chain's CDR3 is CASMEGTEAFF. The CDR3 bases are TGTGCCAGCATGGAGGGCACTGAAGCTTTCTTT.

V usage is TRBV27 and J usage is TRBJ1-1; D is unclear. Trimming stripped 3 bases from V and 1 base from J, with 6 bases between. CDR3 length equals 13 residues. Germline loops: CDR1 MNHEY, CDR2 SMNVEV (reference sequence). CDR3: CASSFGWNTEAFF. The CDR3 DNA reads TGTGCCAGCAGTTTTGGGTGGAACACTGAAGCTTTCTTT.

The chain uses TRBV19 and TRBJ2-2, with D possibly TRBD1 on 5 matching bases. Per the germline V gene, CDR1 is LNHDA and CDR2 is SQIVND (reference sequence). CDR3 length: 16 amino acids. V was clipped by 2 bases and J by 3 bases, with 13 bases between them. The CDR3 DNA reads TGTGCCAGTAGTATATTTAGCAGGGATTACACCGGGGAGCTGTTTTTT. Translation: CASSIFSRDYTGELFF.

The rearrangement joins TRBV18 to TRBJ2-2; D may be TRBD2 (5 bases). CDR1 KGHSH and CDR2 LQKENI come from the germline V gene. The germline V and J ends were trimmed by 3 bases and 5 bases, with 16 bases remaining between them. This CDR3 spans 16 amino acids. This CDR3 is CASSPDDTSLTGELFF. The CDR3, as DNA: TGTGCCAGCTCACCGGACGACACTAGTTTAACCGGGGAGCTGTTTTTT.

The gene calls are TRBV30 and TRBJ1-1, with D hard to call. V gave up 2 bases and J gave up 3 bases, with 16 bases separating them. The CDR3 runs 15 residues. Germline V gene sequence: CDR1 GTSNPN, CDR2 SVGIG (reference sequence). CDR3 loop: CAWSPAGSLDTEAFF. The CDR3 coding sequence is TGTGCCTGGAGTCCCGCCGGTTCATTGGACACTGAAGCTTTCTTT.

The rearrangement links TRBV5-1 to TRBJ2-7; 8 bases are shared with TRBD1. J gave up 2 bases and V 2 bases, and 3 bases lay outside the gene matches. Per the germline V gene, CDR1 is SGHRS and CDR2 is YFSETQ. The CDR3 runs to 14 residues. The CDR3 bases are TGCGCCAGCAGCTTCGGGACAGGAGCCTACGAGCAGTACTTC. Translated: CASSFGTGAYEQYF.

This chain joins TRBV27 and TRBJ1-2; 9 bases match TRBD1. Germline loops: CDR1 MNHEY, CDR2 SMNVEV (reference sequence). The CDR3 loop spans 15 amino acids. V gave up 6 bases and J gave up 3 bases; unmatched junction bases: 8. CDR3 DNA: TGTGCCAGCAGAACCGGGACAGGGCTTTACTATGGCTACACCTTC. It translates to CASRTGTGLYYGYTF.

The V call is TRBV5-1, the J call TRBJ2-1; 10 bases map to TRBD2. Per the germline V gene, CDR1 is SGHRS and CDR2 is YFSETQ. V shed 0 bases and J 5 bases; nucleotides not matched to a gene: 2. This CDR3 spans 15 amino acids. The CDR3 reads CASSLGTSGNNEQFF. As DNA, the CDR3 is TGCGCCAGCAGCTTGGGGACTAGCGGCAACAATGAGCAGTTCTTC.

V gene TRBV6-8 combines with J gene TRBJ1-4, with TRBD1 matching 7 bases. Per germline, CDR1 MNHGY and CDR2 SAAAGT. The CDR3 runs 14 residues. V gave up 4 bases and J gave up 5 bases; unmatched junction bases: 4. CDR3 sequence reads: CASSSGQKNEKLFF. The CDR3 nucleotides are TGTGCCAGCAGTTCGGGACAGAAGAATGAAAAACTGTTTTTT.